The rows below give T cell receptor beta chains drawn from one sample of a study of T cell responses to AZD1222 COVID-19 vaccine. Data came from immunoSEQ multiplex PCR; TCRdb stores just in-frame clones and leaves some out. Found here are 150,000 to 200,000 clones, roughly nine tenths of them singletons; the top ten hold 1.3%. Sequenced here: peripheral blood, sampled 28 days after the second AZD1222 dose. Every receptor here comes from an adult who received the AZD1222 COVID-19 vaccine. Each CDR3 is given with its conserved first and last residue. A D gene is named only where the DNA matches it firmly. A row's size may be missing; if present it is once, few, many or a size class.

j_call | d_call | v_call | clone_size | cdr3_aa | cdr3_nt
TRBJ1-2 | TRBD1 | TRBV6-5 | once | CASSYRLRQGANGYTF | TGTGCCAGCAGTTACAGGTTGCGACAGGGGGCTAATGGCTACACCTTC
TRBJ2-2 | . | TRBV4-1 | . | CASSQVGELFF | TGCGCCAGCAGCCAAGTCGGGGAGCTGTTTTTT
TRBJ2-7 | TRBD2 | TRBV4-1 | few | CASSPLAGVSNEQYF | TGCGCCAGCAGCCCACTAGCGGGAGTCAGTAACGAGCAGTACTTC
TRBJ2-2 | . | TRBV24-1 | . | CATSDGEHRNTGELFF | TGTGCCACCAGTGACGGAGAACATAGAAACACCGGGGAGCTGTTTTTT
TRBJ1-5 | TRBD1 | TRBV19 | . | CASSIGSWTGPNQPQHF | TGTGCCAGTAGTATCGGGTCGTGGACAGGCCCAAATCAGCCCCAGCATTTT
TRBJ2-7 | TRBD1 | TRBV7-9 | . | CASSRTGGEDEQYF | TGTGCCAGCAGCCGGACAGGGGGAGAGGACGAGCAGTACTTC
TRBJ2-1 | TRBD2 | TRBV11-3 | . | CASSLASSGPSYNEQFF | TGTGCCAGCAGCTTAGCTTCTAGCGGACCCTCCTACAATGAGCAGTTCTTC
TRBJ2-7 | . | TRBV19 | . | CASSPGGGRNEQYF | TGTGCCAGTAGTCCGGGAGGGGGCAGGAACGAGCAGTACTTC
TRBJ2-1 | . | TRBV21-1 | . | CASSKDPLGRYNEQFF | TGTGCCAGCAGCAAAGACCCACTGGGGAGGTACAATGAGCAGTTCTTC
TRBJ1-2 | . | TRBV12-3/TRBV12-4 | . | CASSLRAGGYTF | TGTGCCAGCAGTTTAAGGGCGGGTGGCTACACCTTC
TRBJ2-5 | TRBD1 | TRBV29-1 | . | CSVRTGTQETQYF | TGCAGCGTTCGGACAGGTACCCAAGAGACCCAGTACTTC
TRBJ1-3 | . | TRBV28 | . | CASSLSLSSGNTIYF | TGTGCCAGCAGTTTATCACTTAGCTCTGGAAACACCATATATTTT
TRBJ1-1 | . | TRBV7-9 | . | CASSFSNVNTEAFF | TGTGCCAGCAGCTTTTCTAACGTGAACACTGAAGCTTTCTTT
TRBJ1-2 | . | TRBV6-4 | . | CASSDNVQGYTF | TGTGCCAGCAGTGACAATGTACAAGGCTACACCTTC
TRBJ2-5 | . | TRBV6-2/TRBV6-3 | . | CASSSAGVNQETQYF | TGTGCCAGCAGTTCTGCCGGGGTGAACCAAGAGACCCAGTACTTC
TRBJ2-5 | . | TRBV4-2 | . | CASSQVGHPKRGRETQYF | TGTGCCAGCAGCCAAGTCGGACACCCGAAAAGGGGGAGGGAGACCCAGTACTTC
TRBJ1-6 | . | TRBV6-6 | once | CATNPGRSSPLHF | TGTGCCACAAATCCAGGGAGAAGTTCACCCCTCCACTTT
TRBJ1-4 | TRBD1 | TRBV4-1 | . | CASSQQGAREKLFF | TGCGCCAGCAGCCAGCAGGGGGCGCGGGAAAAACTGTTTTTT
TRBJ1-2 | . | TRBV3-1/TRBV3-2 | once | CASSHQGGGLGYGYTF | TGTGCCAGCAGCCACCAGGGTGGGGGTTTAGGCTATGGCTACACCTTC
TRBJ1-1 | . | TRBV30 | . | CAWRRSGTTEAFF | TGTGCCTGGAGACGTAGTGGTACCACTGAAGCTTTCTTT
TRBJ2-2 | TRBD2 | TRBV7-3 | . | CASSLTRASGDTGELFF | TGTGCCAGCAGCTTAACGAGGGCTAGCGGAGACACCGGGGAGCTGTTTTTT
TRBJ1-3 | . | TRBV4-1 | . | CASSPNPLGTAGNTIYF | TGCGCCAGCAGCCCCAACCCGTTGGGGACCGCTGGAAACACCATATATTTT
TRBJ2-5 | . | TRBV7-2 | . | CASSPRGETQYF | TGTGCCAGCAGCCCCCGGGGAGAGACCCAGTACTTC
TRBJ1-1 | . | TRBV6-2/TRBV6-3 | . | CASSFVTLNTEAFF | TGTGCCAGCAGTTTCGTTACATTAAACACTGAAGCTTTCTTT
TRBJ1-1 | . | TRBV27 | . | CASTSLGVTEAFF | TGTGCCAGCACCTCGTTGGGGGTCACTGAAGCTTTCTTT
TRBJ1-1 | TRBD1 | TRBV5-4 | once | CASSRGQGVGSDTEAFF | TGTGCCAGCAGCCGTGGACAGGGGGTCGGGTCGGACACTGAAGCTTTCTTT
TRBJ1-4 | . | TRBV6-5 | . | CASAPLFSDNEKLFF | TGTGCCAGCGCCCCGCTGTTCTCGGATAATGAAAAACTGTTTTTT
TRBJ1-4 | . | TRBV13 | . | CASSLRTATTNEKLFF | TGTGCCAGCAGCTTAAGGACAGCTACAACTAATGAAAAACTGTTTTTT
TRBJ2-7 | TRBD2 | TRBV4-3 | . | CASSQDNASGYEQYF | TGCGCCAGCAGCCAAGACAATGCTAGCGGGTACGAGCAGTACTTC
TRBJ2-1 | . | TRBV19 | . | CASSERFGGTYNEQFF | TGTGCCAGTAGTGAAAGGTTTGGAGGGACCTACAATGAGCAGTTCTTC
TRBJ1-5 | . | TRBV28 | . | CGAGLSNQPQHF | TGTGGGGCCGGTCTGAGCAATCAGCCCCAGCATTTT
TRBJ1-1 | . | TRBV7-9 | . | CASSLGQMNTEAFF | TGTGCCAGCAGCTTAGGTCAGATGAACACTGAAGCTTTCTTT
TRBJ1-1 | TRBD1 | TRBV19 | . | CASGPKDRGLNTEAFF | TGTGCCTCAGGTCCTAAAGACAGGGGCTTGAACACTGAAGCTTTCTTT
TRBJ1-1 | . | TRBV2 | . | CAIPTPPNITAFF | TGTGCCATTCCGACACCTCCTAATATCACGGCTTTCTTT
TRBJ2-1 | TRBD2 | TRBV5-4 | . | CASRLLKLAGEGNEQFF | TGTGCCAGCAGGCTCCTTAAACTAGCGGGAGAGGGCAATGAGCAGTTCTTC
TRBJ2-1 | . | TRBV4-2 | few | CASSLEYEQFF | TGTGCCAGCAGCCTCGAATATGAGCAGTTCTTC
TRBJ1-2 | . | TRBV5-6 | once | CATKRDTYGYTF | TGTGCCACTAAGAGGGACACCTATGGCTACACCTTC
TRBJ2-1 | . | TRBV5-1 | . | CASSTGTSSYNEQFF | TGCGCCAGCAGCACCGGGACGAGCTCCTACAATGAGCAGTTCTTC
TRBJ1-5 | . | TRBV4-3 | . | CASSQDGGPNQPQHF | TGCGCCAGCAGCCAAGATGGGGGCCCCAATCAGCCCCAGCATTTT
TRBJ2-1 | . | TRBV27 | . | CASSFGLHNEQFF | TGTGCCAGCAGTTTTGGACTCCACAATGAGCAGTTCTTC
TRBJ2-7 | . | TRBV28 | . | CASTDYGGSYEQYF | TGTGCCAGCACCGACTACGGCGGGTCCTACGAGCAGTACTTC
TRBJ2-3 | . | TRBV6-1 | . | CASSEHPGMPDTQYF | TGTGCCAGCAGTGAACATCCGGGTATGCCAGATACGCAGTATTTT
TRBJ1-5 | . | TRBV6-2/TRBV6-3 | . | CASSYPSNQPQHF | TGTGCCAGCAGTTACCCAAGCAATCAGCCCCAGCATTTT
TRBJ1-1 | . | TRBV11-2 | once | CASSLMRVGPMNTEAFF | TGTGCCAGCAGCTTAATGCGGGTGGGGCCCATGAACACTGAAGCTTTCTTT
TRBJ1-3 | . | TRBV27 | . | CASSLKPHSGNTIYF | TGTGCCAGCAGTTTAAAACCCCACTCTGGAAACACCATATATTTT
TRBJ1-5 | . | TRBV6-5 | . | CASSQLNQPQHF | TGTGCCAGCAGCCAATTAAATCAGCCCCAGCATTTT
TRBJ2-1 | TRBD1 | TRBV5-8 | . | CASSRGQGREDEQFF | TGTGCCAGCAGCAGGGGACAGGGCCGCGAGGATGAGCAGTTCTTC
TRBJ2-7 | . | TRBV3-1/TRBV3-2 | . | CASSLERSSYEQYF | TGTGCCAGCAGCCTCGAGCGGTCCTCCTACGAGCAGTACTTC
TRBJ1-4 | . | TRBV18 | . | CASSPGSSQTFF | TGTGCCAGCTCACCAGGAAGTTCACAGACGTTTTTT
TRBJ1-6 | . | TRBV20-1 | . | CSAEGNSPLHF | TGCAGTGCTGAAGGGAATTCACCCCTCCACTTT
TRBJ1-1 | TRBD1 | TRBV4-1 | . | CASSPRDRLNTEAFF | TGCGCCAGCAGCCCTAGGGACAGATTGAACACTGAAGCTTTCTTT
TRBJ1-2 | . | TRBV4-3 | . | CASSRWGPNYGYTF | TGCGCCAGCAGCCGTTGGGGGCCTAACTATGGCTACACCTTC
TRBJ2-7 | TRBD1 | TRBV19 | . | CASSTLGQGRDEQYF | TGTGCCAGTAGTACCCTAGGACAGGGAAGGGACGAGCAGTACTTC
TRBJ1-3 | TRBD1 | TRBV25-1 | . | CASSDWDRGLSGNTIYF | TGTGCCAGCAGTGATTGGGACAGGGGGCTTTCTGGAAACACCATATATTTT
TRBJ1-1 | . | TRBV29-1 | . | CSVENTEAFF | TGCAGCGTTGAGAACACTGAAGCTTTCTTT
TRBJ2-4 | TRBD2 | TRBV4-1 | . | CASSQDGATSGAKNIQYF | TGCGCCAGCAGCCAAGATGGAGCGACTAGCGGAGCCAAAAACATTCAGTACTTC
TRBJ1-2 | . | TRBV28 | . | CASSFGGGGPNYGYTF | TGTGCCAGCAGTTTTGGGGGAGGGGGGCCGAACTATGGCTACACCTTC
TRBJ2-1 | . | TRBV28 | . | CASSSTAFSYNEQFF | TGTGCCAGCAGTTCGACGGCCTTCTCCTACAATGAGCAGTTCTTC
TRBJ1-4 | TRBD1 | TRBV4-1 | . | CASSHEGDRGREKLFF | TGCGCCAGCAGCCACGAGGGTGACAGGGGCAGAGAAAAACTGTTTTTT
TRBJ2-7 | TRBD1 | TRBV25-1 | . | CASSESGTGSHEQYF | TGTGCCAGCAGTGAATCTGGGACAGGGTCCCACGAGCAGTACTTC